The 26 T cell receptor beta chains in this list originate from one sample, sequenced in a study of cytomegalovirus exposure and HLA in healthy donors. A multiplex PCR was run with 60 Vbeta primers and 13 Jbeta primers. The table came from immunoSEQ multiplex PCR; TCRdb's copy has only in-frame clones and leaves some out. The sample includes approximately 130,000 clones, just under 80% of them seen just once. The sample consisted of PBMCs. These receptors originate from a woman in her forties in good health and CMV-seronegative.

V is TRBV7-9 and J is TRBJ2-1; D is undetermined. The CDR3 loop spans 16 amino acids. Deletions cut 5 bases from V and 1 base from J, with 15 bases between. The germline CDR1 and CDR2 sequences are SEHNR and FQNEAQ (reference sequence). In nucleotides, the CDR3 is TGTGCCAGCAGCCCAGACTTAGGCCGTTCCTACAATGAGCAGTTCTTC. Protein product: CASSPDLGRSYNEQFF. Based on the CDR3 plus reference TRBV7-9 and TRBJ2-1, the full variable domain is DTGVSQNPRHKITKRGQNVTFRCDPISEHNRLYWYRQTLGQGPEFLTYFQNEAQLEKSRLLSDRFSAERPKGSFSTLEIQRTEQGDSAMYLCASSPDLGRSYNEQFFGPGTRLTVL.

Only a few counts were recorded for this clone. The rearrangement joins TRBV9 to TRBJ2-7, with 9 bases aligning to TRBD2. The CDR3 consists of 16 residues. The ends lost 0 bases at V and 5 bases at J; junction bases unmatched: 9. The V gene's germline CDR1 is SGDLS and CDR2 YYNGEE. The CDR3 sequence: CASSVEPAGGVHEQYF. The CDR3, as DNA: TGTGCCAGCAGCGTAGAACCAGCGGGAGGTGTCCACGAGCAGTACTTC. Full variable domain (missing parts from reference TRBV9 and TRBJ2-7): DSGVTQTPKHLITATGQRVTLRCSPRSGDLSVYWYQQSLDQGLQFLIQYYNGEERAKGNILERFSAQQFPDLHSELNLSSLELGDSALYFCASSVEPAGGVHEQYFGPGTRLTVT.

The chain carries TRBV15 and TRBJ2-1; 7 bases are shared with TRBD2. Per germline, CDR1 LNHNV and CDR2 YYDKDF (reference sequence). This CDR3 is built from 16 residues. The junction had 10 bases not matched to a gene; V was cut back by 3 bases and J by 5 bases. CDR3: CATSSTPGLQDNEQFF. CDR3 sequence (DNA): TGTGCCACCAGCAGTACGCCGGGACTACAGGACAATGAGCAGTTCTTC. Complete variable domain (other parts from reference TRBV15 and TRBJ2-1): DAMVIQNPRYQVTQFGKPVTLSCSQTLNHNVMYWYQQKSSQAPKLLFHYYDKDFNNEADTPDNFQSRRPNTSFCFLDIRSPGLGDTAMYLCATSSTPGLQDNEQFFGPGTRLTVL.

This chain links TRBV10-3 with TRBJ2-7, with 11 bases that match TRBD2. Germline V gene lookup returns CDR1 ENHRY and CDR2 SYGVKD. J was trimmed by 6 bases and V by 6 bases; bases with no gene match: 7. The CDR3 length is 14 residues. CDR3 DNA sequence: TGTGCCATCAGCCGGACTAGCGGGCGGATCGAGCAGTACTTC. The encoded protein is CAISRTSGRIEQYF.

The V gene is TRBV28, the J gene TRBJ2-3, with a weak D call TRBD2 (6 bases). The CDR3 consists of 20 residues. V dropped 4 bases and J dropped 0 bases, with 26 bases sitting between them. Germline loops: CDR1 MDHEN, CDR2 SYDVKM. The CDR3 coding sequence is TGTGCCAGCAGTTCATTTTGGGGGACCCGGGGGAGCCTAAGCACAGATACGCAGTATTTT. Translating gives CASSSFWGTRGSLSTDTQYF.

V is TRBV6-4 and J is TRBJ1-1; TRBD1 aligns across 9 bases. This CDR3 contains 16 residues. V shed 6 bases and J 3 bases; nucleotides not matched to a gene: 11. The germline V gene encodes CDR1 MRHNA and CDR2 SNTAGT. CDR3 nucleotide sequence: TGTGCCAGCAGGAAACAGGGGGCAACGATGGACACTGAAGCTTTCTTT. This sequence encodes CASRKQGATMDTEAFF.

The CDR3 reads CASSIIGQGDTEAFF. The CDR3 nucleotides read TGTGCCAGTAGTATCATAGGACAGGGGGACACTGAAGCTTTCTTT. This chain joins TRBV19 and TRBJ1-1; 10 bases map to TRBD1. CDR1 LNHDA and CDR2 SQIVND come from the germline V gene (reference sequence). The CDR3 runs 15 residues. J was trimmed by 3 bases and V by 3 bases; bases with no gene match: 4.

This rearrangement joins TRBV5-4 to TRBJ1-2; unclear D gene. Germline CDR1 and CDR2: SGHNT and YYREEE (reference sequence). The CDR3 totals 15 residues. V was clipped by 4 bases and J by 6 bases, with 19 bases between them. The CDR3: CASSLKMDGINGYTF. Here the CDR3 DNA reads TGTGCCAGCAGCCTTAAAATGGACGGGATTAATGGCTACACCTTC.

The chain links TRBV4-1 to TRBJ2-1; 11 bases are a match to TRBD2. Germline CDR1 and CDR2: MGHRA and YSYEKL. CDR3 length: 19 residues. Trimming cost V 0 bases and J 0 bases; bases outside gene matches: 7. CDR3 region: CASSQESSGRDISYNEQFF. As DNA, the CDR3 is TGCGCCAGCAGCCAAGAAAGTAGCGGGAGGGATATCTCCTACAATGAGCAGTTCTTC.

This clone occurred a few times. This rearrangement joins TRBV7-9 to TRBJ1-5, with 7 bases fitting TRBD1. The germline gives CDR1 SEHNR, CDR2 FQNEAQ (reference sequence). Trimming took 9 bases from V and 4 from J; bases not matched to a gene: 6. The CDR3 spans 13 residues. In nucleotides, the CDR3 is TGTGCCAGTAGACAGGGCCAAAATCAGCCCCAGCATTTT. It encodes CASRQGQNQPQHF.

The rearrangement links TRBV4-1 to TRBJ1-4, with 11 bases that match TRBD1. Germline CDR1 is MGHRA and CDR2 is YSYEKL. The CDR3 totals 17 residues. V gave up 0 bases and J gave up 0 bases; unmatched junction bases: 0. CDR3: CASSQEGQGATNEKLFF. DNA for the CDR3: TGCGCCAGCAGCCAAGAGGGACAGGGGGCAACTAATGAAAAACTGTTTTTT.

This chain uses TRBV9 with TRBJ1-2; 10 bases map to TRBD1. Germline V lookup: CDR1 SGDLS, CDR2 YYNGEE. This CDR3 is 14 amino acids long. After removal of 5 bases from V and 7 bases from J, the junction contained 8 bases not matched to a gene. CDR3 nucleotide sequence: TGTGCCAGCAGTGGAGGGACAGGGGCGGGTGGCTACACCTTC. The encoded protein is CASSGGTGAGGYTF. Full variable domain (outside the CDR3, taken from reference TRBV9 and TRBJ1-2): DSGVTQTPKHLITATGQRVTLRCSPRSGDLSVYWYQQSLDQGLQFLIQYYNGEERAKGNILERFSAQQFPDLHSELNLSSLELGDSALYFCASSGGTGAGGYTFGSGTRLTVV.

This rearrangement joins TRBV2 to TRBJ1-1; TRBD1 matches at 8 bases. The V segment lost 7 bases and the J segment 4 bases; nucleotides outside the gene matches: 11. This CDR3 has 15 residues. From germline, CDR1 is SNHLY and CDR2 FYNNEI. CDR3 residues: CASTEWGQGATEAFF. The CDR3 DNA reads as TGTGCCAGCACAGAATGGGGGCAGGGGGCCACTGAAGCTTTCTTT.

CDR3 coding DNA: TGTGCCAGTAGTATCGGAGTTGCAACTAATGAAAAACTGTTTTTT. This encodes CASSIGVATNEKLFF. The chain combines TRBV19 with TRBJ1-4; no firm D call. The CDR3 has 15 residues. Germline V gene lookup returns CDR1 LNHDA and CDR2 SQIVND (reference sequence). V lost 3 bases and J lost 0, with 8 bases in between. The full variable domain, with the rest looked up from reference TRBV19 and TRBJ1-4, is DGGITQSPKYLFRKEGQNVTLSCEQNLNHDAMYWYRQDPGQGLRLIYYSQIVNDFQKGDIAEGYSVSREKKESFPLTVTSAQKNPTAFYLCASSIGVATNEKLFFGSGTQLSVL.

Worth noting for this clone: The sample carries other DNA sequences with the same CDR3. The CDR3 DNA sequence: TGTGCCAGCAGCTTGGGACTAGCGGGTGACGAGCAGTACTTC. As protein: CASSLGLAGDEQYF. The gene calls are TRBV7-2 and TRBJ2-7, with 12 positions matching TRBD2. Germline V gene data show CDR1 as SGHTA and CDR2 as FQGNSA. CDR3 size: 14 residues. V lost 3 bases to trimming and J lost 5 bases; unmatched junction nucleotides: 2.

The V call is TRBV5-8, the J call TRBJ2-3; 7 bases match TRBD2. The germline gives CDR1 SGHTS, CDR2 YDEGEE. After removal of 0 bases from V and 4 bases from J, the junction contained 8 bases not matched to a gene. The CDR3 length is 16 residues. CDR3 nucleotide sequence: TGTGCCAGCAGCTTGGAGGGTCGGGGGGTGGCAGATACGCAGTATTTT. It codes for CASSLEGRGVADTQYF. The full variable domain, completed using reference TRBV5-8 and TRBJ2-3, is EAGVTQSPTHLIKTRGQQATLRCSPISGHTSVYWYQQALGLGLQFLLWYDEGEERNRGNFPPRFSGRQFPNYSSELNVNALELEDSALYLCASSLEGRGVADTQYFGPGTRLTVL.

This clone was seen once. This chain uses TRBV27 with TRBJ2-7; 9 nucleotides align to TRBD2. V lost 6 bases and J lost 4; bases outside the gene matches: 4. The CDR3 sequence is 13 residues long. CDR1 is MNHEY, CDR2 SMNVEV, per germline (reference sequence). The CDR3: CASSGLAIYEQYF. CDR3 DNA sequence: TGTGCCAGCAGCGGACTAGCGATATACGAGCAGTACTTC.

This sequence joins TRBV2 and TRBJ2-7, with D perhaps TRBD1 (5 bases). V was clipped by 7 bases and J by 2 bases, with 15 bases between them. CDR1 is SNHLY and CDR2 is FYNNEI in the germline V gene. This CDR3 has 14 residues. The CDR3 DNA follows: TGTGCCAGCACTCTGACAGATTTGACCTACGAGCAGTACTTC. Its protein is CASTLTDLTYEQYF.

The rearrangement joins TRBV15 to TRBJ1-2, with TRBD1 identical over 9 bases. This CDR3 contains 16 residues. Per the germline V gene, CDR1 is LNHNV and CDR2 is YYDKDF (reference sequence). The J segment lost 3 bases and the V segment lost 4 bases, leaving 9 bases of the junction unmatched. CDR3 amino acids: CATSNEQGARDYGYTF. CDR3 DNA sequence: TGTGCCACCAGCAACGAACAGGGGGCGCGGGACTATGGCTACACCTTC.

This clone was recorded only once. This chain links TRBV6-1 with TRBJ1-3, with unresolved D. The germline V and J ends were trimmed by 0 bases and 1 base, with 7 bases remaining between them. Germline-derived CDR1 and CDR2 are MNHNS and SASEGT. The CDR3 covers 15 residues. CDR3 amino acids: CASSEAQASGNTIYF. CDR3 nucleotides: TGTGCCAGCAGTGAAGCCCAGGCGTCTGGAAACACCATATATTTT.

The chain recombines TRBV7-3 with TRBJ2-7; no definite D call. Trimming left V 1 base short and J 3 bases short, with 13 bases between. This CDR3 contains 15 residues. Germline CDR1 SGHTA, CDR2 FQGTGA. CDR3 amino acids: CASSLRPLQSYEQYF. The CDR3 nucleotides read TGTGCCAGCAGCTTAAGGCCTTTACAGAGCTACGAGCAGTACTTC. Drawing the rest from reference TRBV7-3 and TRBJ2-7, the complete variable domain is GAGVSQTPSNKVTEKGKYVELRCDPISGHTALYWYRQSLGQGPEFLIYFQGTGAADDSGLPNDRFFAVRPEGSVSTLKIQRTERGDSAVYLCASSLRPLQSYEQYFGPGTRLTVT.

The J gene is TRBJ2-1, the V gene TRBV9; D may be TRBD2 (5 bases). Germline CDR1 SGDLS, CDR2 YYNGEE. V was pared by 7 bases and J by 7 bases, with 15 bases between. CDR3 length: 13 amino acids. This CDR3 reads CASSSGIGNEQFF. CDR3 coding DNA: TGTGCCAGCTCGTCGGGAATTGGGAATGAGCAGTTCTTC.

The rearrangement joins TRBV19 to TRBJ1-4; 7 bases map to TRBD1. This CDR3 is built from 14 residues. The trim removed 6 bases at V and 7 bases at J, leaving 8 bases unmatched. Germline CDR1 reads LNHDA; CDR2 reads SQIVND (reference sequence). The CDR3 here is CASRTGQTREKLFF. The CDR3 nucleotides are TGTGCCAGTAGGACGGGACAGACCCGTGAAAAACTGTTTTTT.

V and J are TRBV11-2 and TRBJ2-7, with 8 bases identical to TRBD2. This CDR3 has 15 residues. Trimming cost V 5 bases and J 6 bases; bases outside gene matches: 12. Germline loops: CDR1 SGHAT, CDR2 FQNNGV. CDR3 sequence reads: CASSASGSGFGEQYF. The CDR3 region has the DNA TGTGCCAGCAGCGCCAGCGGGAGTGGTTTCGGCGAGCAGTACTTC.

The genes are TRBV9 and TRBJ2-5; D ambiguous. CDR3 size: 14 residues. The germline V and J ends were trimmed by 2 bases and 4 bases, with 12 bases remaining between them. The V gene's germline CDR1 is SGDLS and CDR2 YYNGEE. In DNA, the CDR3 is TGTGCCAGCAGCGTGAGTGGTGTGGTAGAGACCCAGTACTTC. This sequence encodes CASSVSGVVETQYF.

This CDR3 reads CASSFEGQGVDGYTF. The CDR3 nucleotides are TGTGCCAGCAGCTTTGAGGGACAGGGGGTCGATGGCTACACCTTC. The chain has TRBV5-6 and TRBJ1-2; 11 nucleotides match TRBD1. The CDR3 is made up of 15 amino acids. The V segment lost 2 bases and the J segment 6 bases; nucleotides outside the gene matches: 6. Per the germline V gene, CDR1 is SGHDT and CDR2 is YYEEEE.